This TCR beta chain was identified in a study of blood T cell repertoires in COVID-19. The overall study: There were acute and convalescent COVID-19 samples, and they came from the United States, Italy and Spain.

Authors' methods: How many nucleated cells were present was estimated from reference gene primer amplification. Generated by immunoSEQ multiplex PCR, the TCRdb table keeps only in-frame clones and is missing some. The DNA was the basis for D and trimming; V, J and clone size are from that table. The profile shows approximately 270,000 clones, around 88% of them singletons. The CDR3 has 16 residues. Germline assignment: CDR1 MNHEY and CDR2 SVGAGI. V was pared by 0 bases and J by 4 bases, with 4 bases of the junction left unmatched. This clone was seen more than once but under ten times. This TCR came from a man aged 30 to 39 with acute or convalescent COVID-19. The V gene is TRBV6-5, the J gene TRBJ2-3, with TRBD2 matching 10 bases. The sample was peripheral blood. The CDR3 DNA sequence: TGTGCCAGCAGTTACTCGAGGCTAGCGGGAGCAGATACGCAGTATTTT. The encoded protein is CASSYSRLAGADTQYF.